This T cell receptor beta chain was identified during a study of blood T cell repertoires in COVID-19. The overall study: The United States, Italy and Spain provided the acute and convalescent COVID-19 samples. PBMCs, B-cell-depleted T cells, or T cells provided the cDNA or gDNA that made up the material.

The CDR3 contains 14 residues. V shed 1 base and J shed 6 bases, with 11 bases lying between them. Looked up from germline, CDR1 is SGHTA and CDR2 is FQGNSA. Authors' data handling: The assay estimated nucleated cells by amplifying reference gene primers. Repertoires were generated with immunoSEQ multiplex PCR, while TCRdb's copy carries only in-frame clones and drops some. The V and J calls and the clone size are those of that table, but D and trimming were determined from the DNA. The sample lists 45,000 or so clones; about four fifths were seen once. The receptor's source is a woman aged 70-85 years with acute or convalescent COVID-19. Material for sequencing was peripheral blood. V and J are TRBV7-2 and TRBJ2-3; tentatively, D is TRBD2 (6 bases). CDR3 loop: CASSLDAGGDTQYF. CDR3 bases: TGTGCCAGCAGCTTAGACGCAGGAGGGGATACGCAGTATTTT.